The entry below describes one T cell receptor (beta chain). Antigen: not known. Trimming removed 3 bases from V and 5 bases from J, with 5 bases in between. The germline CDR1 and CDR2 sequences are MDHEN and SYDVKM. The CDR3 is 12 amino acids. This record belongs to a study of cytomegalovirus exposure and HLA in healthy donors. Looking at the study overall: There were some 81 million unique TCRs (from HLA-typed donors) in an early data release.

The primer mix had 60 Vbeta and 13 Jbeta primers. As handled by the study authors: An analysis performed later counted around 86 million unique TCR beta chains (roughly 11 million of them shared). Using immunoSEQ multiplex PCR, the repertoire was profiled, and TCRdb retains in-frame clones only, with some absent. The V and J calls and clone size are taken from that table; D and trimming were inferred from the DNA. The sample carries 100,000 to 150,000 clones, less than 85% recorded once. Study outcomes and limitations: About 87% or about 30% of the time was how often most TCR beta V segments were productive, according to an earlier analysis. Accurate prediction of most subjects' HLA-A and HLA-B alleles from TCR beta sequences was reported.

The sequenced material came from PBMCs. This sequence originates from a middle-aged woman in good health and CMV-seropositive. The chain recombines TRBV28 with TRBJ1-5; D gene ambiguous. CDR3 residues: CASSLGYQPQHF. CDR3 in DNA: TGTGCCAGCAGTTTGGGCTATCAGCCCCAGCATTTT.